This T cell receptor (beta chain) appears in the sequencing data of a study of T cells in women clearing cervical HPV infection. A word on this clone: The read ends 3 residues before the CDR3 terminus; that terminus is restored from the germline J gene.

Germline CDR1 and CDR2: SEHNR and FQNEAQ (reference sequence). This CDR3 contains 13 residues. Assay used: immunoSEQ multiplex PCR; TCRdb lists only in-frame clones, some missing. The sample table sets out around 19,000 clones. Input material: blood buffy coat. This sequence joins TRBV7-9 and TRBJ1-2, with D possibly TRBD1 on 5 matching bases. The receptor was isolated from a woman aged 18 to 75 with a cervical HPV16 infection that either progressed to CIN3+ or cleared (not recorded which). The CDR3 loop reads CASSLGATDTYTF. CDR3 bases read: TGTGCCAGCAGCTTAGGGGCGACAGATACC.